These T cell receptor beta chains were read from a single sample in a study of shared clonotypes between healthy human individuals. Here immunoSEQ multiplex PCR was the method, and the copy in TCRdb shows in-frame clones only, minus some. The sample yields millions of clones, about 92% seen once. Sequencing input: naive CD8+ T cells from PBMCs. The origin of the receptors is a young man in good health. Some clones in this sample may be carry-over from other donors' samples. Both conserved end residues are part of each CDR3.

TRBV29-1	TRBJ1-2	CSAVTGSGYTF
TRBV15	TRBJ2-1	CATSRESAGWDEQFF
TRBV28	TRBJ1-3	CASSSLRVIAGNTIYF
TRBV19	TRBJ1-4	CASSISGTNEKLFF
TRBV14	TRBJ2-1	CASSQVSGDEEQFF
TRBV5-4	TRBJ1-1	CASSFVGGTEAFF
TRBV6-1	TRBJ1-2	CASSAVRRGYTF
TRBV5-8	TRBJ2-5	CASSLGQGLQETQYF
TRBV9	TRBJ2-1	CASSPSNRGSYNEQFF
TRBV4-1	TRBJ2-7	CASSQRWTGRVSYEQYF
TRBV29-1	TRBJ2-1	CSVPGQAYNEQFF
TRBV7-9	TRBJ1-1	CASSLFGENTEAFF
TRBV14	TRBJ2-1	CASSQLAGDYNEQFF
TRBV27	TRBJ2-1	CASSRRLAGDNEQFF
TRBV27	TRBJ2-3	CASSWGPRVPADTQYF
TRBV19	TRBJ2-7	CASSMVPGPEQYF
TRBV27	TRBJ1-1	CASSTSRDRVEAFF
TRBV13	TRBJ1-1	CASSFGLEAFF
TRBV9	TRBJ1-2	CASSPWTGTNYGYTF
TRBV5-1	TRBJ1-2	CASSSGQGYGYTF
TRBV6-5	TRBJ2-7	CASSYFKFQGWGEQYF
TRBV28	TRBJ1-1	CASSPPDGGNTEAFF
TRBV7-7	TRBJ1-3	CASSFKAIGNTIYF
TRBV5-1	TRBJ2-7	CASSPDTPYEQYF
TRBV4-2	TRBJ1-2	CASSRRTLDRQMGRGNYGYTF
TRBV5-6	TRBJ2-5	CASSLSGTVETQYF
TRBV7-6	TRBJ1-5	CASSLSARQGDQPQHF
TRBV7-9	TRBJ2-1	CASSLAPSREQFF